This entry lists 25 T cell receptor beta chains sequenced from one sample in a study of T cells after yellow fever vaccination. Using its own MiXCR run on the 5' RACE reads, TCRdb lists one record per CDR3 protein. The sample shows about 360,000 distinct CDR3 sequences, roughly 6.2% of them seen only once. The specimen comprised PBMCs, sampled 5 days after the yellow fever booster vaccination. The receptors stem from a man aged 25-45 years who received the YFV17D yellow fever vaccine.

The CDR3 sequence: CSATRLAGAIVDEQYF. The CDR3 DNA reads TGCAGTGCCACCCGACTAGCGGGAGCGATTGTGGACGAGCAGTACTTC. The chain joins TRBV20-1 to TRBJ2-7, with TRBD2 matching 12 bases. Germline loops: CDR1 DFQATT, CDR2 SNEGSKA (reference sequence). The CDR3 is 16 amino acids. V lost 6 bases to trimming and J lost 5 bases; unmatched junction nucleotides: 14.

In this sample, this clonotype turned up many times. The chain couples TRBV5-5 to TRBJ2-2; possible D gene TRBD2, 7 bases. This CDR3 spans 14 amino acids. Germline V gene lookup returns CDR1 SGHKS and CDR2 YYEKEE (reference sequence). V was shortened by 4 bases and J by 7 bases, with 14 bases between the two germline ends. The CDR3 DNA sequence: TGTGCCAGCAGCCCGGGGGGCGGGATCGGGGAGCTGTTTTTT. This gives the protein CASSPGGGIGELFF.

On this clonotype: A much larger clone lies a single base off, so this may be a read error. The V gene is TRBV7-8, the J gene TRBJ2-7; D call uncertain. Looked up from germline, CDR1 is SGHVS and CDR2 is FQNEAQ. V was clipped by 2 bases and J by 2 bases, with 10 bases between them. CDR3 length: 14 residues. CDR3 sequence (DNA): TGTGCCAGCAGCTTATGGTCAGAAGCCTACGAGCAGTACTTC. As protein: CASSLWSEAYEQYF.

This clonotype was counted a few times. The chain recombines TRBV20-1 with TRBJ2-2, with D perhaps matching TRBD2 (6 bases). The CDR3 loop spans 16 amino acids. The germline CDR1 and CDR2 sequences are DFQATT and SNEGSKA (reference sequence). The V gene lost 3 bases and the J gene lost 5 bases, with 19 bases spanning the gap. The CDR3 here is CSARREGGILTGELFF. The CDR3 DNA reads TGCAGTGCTAGGCGTGAGGGCGGGATTTTGACCGGGGAGCTGTTTTTT.

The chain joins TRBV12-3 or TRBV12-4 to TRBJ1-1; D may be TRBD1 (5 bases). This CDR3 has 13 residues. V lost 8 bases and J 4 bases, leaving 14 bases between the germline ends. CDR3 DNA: TGTGCCAGCGGGGAGGGGAGGGGCACTGAAGCTTTCTTT. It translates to CASGEGRGTEAFF.

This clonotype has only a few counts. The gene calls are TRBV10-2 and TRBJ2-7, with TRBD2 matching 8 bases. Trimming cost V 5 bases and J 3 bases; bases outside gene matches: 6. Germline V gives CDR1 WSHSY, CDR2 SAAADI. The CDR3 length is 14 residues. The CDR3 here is CASSQSGRSYEQYF. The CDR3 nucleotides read TGCGCCAGCAGTCAAAGCGGGAGAAGCTACGAGCAGTACTTC.

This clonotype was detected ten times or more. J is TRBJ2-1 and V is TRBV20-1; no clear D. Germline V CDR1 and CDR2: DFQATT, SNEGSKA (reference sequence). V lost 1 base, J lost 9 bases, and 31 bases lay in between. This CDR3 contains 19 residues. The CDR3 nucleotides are TGCAGTGCTAGAGCCCCTGCCAACCTAGAGAGCCTTGGGCGCCGTGAGCAGTTCTTC. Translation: CSARAPANLESLGRREQFF.

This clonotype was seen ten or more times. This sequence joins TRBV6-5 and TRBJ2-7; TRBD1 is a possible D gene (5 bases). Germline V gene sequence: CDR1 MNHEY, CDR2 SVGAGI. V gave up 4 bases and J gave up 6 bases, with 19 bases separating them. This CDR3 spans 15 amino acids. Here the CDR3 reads CASSFRLGPGSEQYF. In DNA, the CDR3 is TGTGCCAGCAGTTTCCGCCTGGGGCCGGGTAGCGAGCAGTACTTC.

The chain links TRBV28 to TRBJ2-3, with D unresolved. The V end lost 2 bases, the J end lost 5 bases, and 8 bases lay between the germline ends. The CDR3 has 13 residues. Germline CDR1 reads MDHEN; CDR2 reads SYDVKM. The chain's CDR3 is CASSLSLKDTQYF. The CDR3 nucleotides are TGTGCCAGCAGTTTAAGCCTGAAAGATACGCAGTATTTT.

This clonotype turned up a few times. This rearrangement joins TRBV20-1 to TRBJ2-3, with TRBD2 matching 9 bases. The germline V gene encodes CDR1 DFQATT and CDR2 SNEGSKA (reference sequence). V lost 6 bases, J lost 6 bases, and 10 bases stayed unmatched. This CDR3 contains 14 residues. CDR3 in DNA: TGCAGTGCAAACTTAGCGGGAGAGTGGGATACGCAGTATTTT. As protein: CSANLAGEWDTQYF.

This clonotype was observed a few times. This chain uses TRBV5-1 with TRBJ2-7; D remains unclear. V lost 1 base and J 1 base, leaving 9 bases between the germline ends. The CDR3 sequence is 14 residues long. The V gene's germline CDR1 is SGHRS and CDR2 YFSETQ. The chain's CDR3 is CASSLRRTSYEQYF. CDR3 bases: TGCGCCAGCAGCTTGAGACGGACGTCCTACGAGCAGTACTTC. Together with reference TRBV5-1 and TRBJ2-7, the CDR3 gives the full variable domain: KAGVTQTPRYLIKTRGQQVTLSCSPISGHRSVSWYQQTPGQGLQFLFEYFSETQRNKGNFPGRFSGRQFSNSRSEMNVSTLELGDSALYLCASSLRRTSYEQYFGPGTRLTVT.

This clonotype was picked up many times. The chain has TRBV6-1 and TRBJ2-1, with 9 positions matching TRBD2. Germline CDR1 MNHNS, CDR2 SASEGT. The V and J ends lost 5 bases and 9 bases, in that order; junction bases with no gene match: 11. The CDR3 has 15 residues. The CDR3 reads CASSTPSGTLGEQFF. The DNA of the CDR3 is TGTGCCAGCAGTACCCCTAGCGGGACTCTTGGTGAGCAGTTCTTC.

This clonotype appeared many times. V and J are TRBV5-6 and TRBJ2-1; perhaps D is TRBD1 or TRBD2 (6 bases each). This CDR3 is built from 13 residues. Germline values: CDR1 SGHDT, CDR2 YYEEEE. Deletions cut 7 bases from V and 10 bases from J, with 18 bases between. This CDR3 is CASGGQFGGEQFF. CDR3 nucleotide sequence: TGTGCCAGCGGGGGGCAGTTCGGGGGAGAGCAGTTCTTC.

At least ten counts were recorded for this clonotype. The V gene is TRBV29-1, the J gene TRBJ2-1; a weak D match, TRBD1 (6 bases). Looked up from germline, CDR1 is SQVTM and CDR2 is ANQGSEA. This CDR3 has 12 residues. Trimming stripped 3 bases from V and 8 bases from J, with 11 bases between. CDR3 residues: CSVDEGVDEQFF. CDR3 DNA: TGCAGCGTTGATGAGGGGGTAGATGAGCAGTTCTTC.

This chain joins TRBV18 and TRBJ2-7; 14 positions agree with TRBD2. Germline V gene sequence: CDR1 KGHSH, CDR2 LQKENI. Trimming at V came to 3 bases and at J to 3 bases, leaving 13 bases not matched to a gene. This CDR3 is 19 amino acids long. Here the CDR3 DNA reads TGTGCCAGCTCACCGCGGACAGGGGGACTAGCGGGAGACCGCTACGAGCAGTACTTC. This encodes CASSPRTGGLAGDRYEQYF.

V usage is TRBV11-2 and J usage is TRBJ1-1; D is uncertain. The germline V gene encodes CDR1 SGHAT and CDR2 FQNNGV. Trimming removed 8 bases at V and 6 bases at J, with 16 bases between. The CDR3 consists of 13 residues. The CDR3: CASALKMGSEAFF. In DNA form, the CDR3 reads TGTGCCAGCGCCTTAAAAATGGGGTCTGAAGCTTTCTTT.

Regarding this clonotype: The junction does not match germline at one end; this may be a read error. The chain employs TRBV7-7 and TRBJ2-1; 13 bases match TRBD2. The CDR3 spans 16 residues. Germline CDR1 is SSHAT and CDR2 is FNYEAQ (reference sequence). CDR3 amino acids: CASRLLLAGGQNEQFF. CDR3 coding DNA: TGTGCTAGCAGGCTTCTACTAGCGGGAGGGCAAAATGAGCAGTTCTTC.

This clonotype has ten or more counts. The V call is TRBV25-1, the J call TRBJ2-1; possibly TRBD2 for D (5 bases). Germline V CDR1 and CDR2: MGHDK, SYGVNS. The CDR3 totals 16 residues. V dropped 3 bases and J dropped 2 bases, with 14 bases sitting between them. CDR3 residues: CASSEEATLTYNEQFF. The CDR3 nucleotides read TGTGCCAGCAGTGAGGAGGCTACTCTAACCTACAATGAGCAGTTCTTC.

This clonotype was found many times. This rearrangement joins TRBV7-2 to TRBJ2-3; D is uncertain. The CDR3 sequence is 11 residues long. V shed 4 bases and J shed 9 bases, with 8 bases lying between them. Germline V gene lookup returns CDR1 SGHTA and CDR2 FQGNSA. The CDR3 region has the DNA TGTGCCAGCAGCTCCCCTGGGACGCAGTATTTT. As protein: CASSSPGTQYF.

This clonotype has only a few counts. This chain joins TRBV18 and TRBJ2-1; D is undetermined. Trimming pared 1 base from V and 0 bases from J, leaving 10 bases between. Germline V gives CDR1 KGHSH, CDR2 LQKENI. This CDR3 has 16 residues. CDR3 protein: CASSPRLADSYNEQFF. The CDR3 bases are TGTGCCAGCTCACCACGTCTGGCAGACTCCTACAATGAGCAGTTCTTC.

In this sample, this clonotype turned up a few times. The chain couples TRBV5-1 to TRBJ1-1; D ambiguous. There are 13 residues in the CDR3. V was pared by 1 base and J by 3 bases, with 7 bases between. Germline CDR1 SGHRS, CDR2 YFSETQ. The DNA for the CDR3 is TGCGCCAGCAGCTTGATAGAGGACACTGAAGCTTTCTTT. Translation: CASSLIEDTEAFF.

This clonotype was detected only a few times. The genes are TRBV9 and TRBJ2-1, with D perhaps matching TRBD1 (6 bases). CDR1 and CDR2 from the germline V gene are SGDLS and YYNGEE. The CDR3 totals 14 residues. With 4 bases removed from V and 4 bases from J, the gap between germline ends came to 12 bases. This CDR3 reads CASSQGSVYNEQFF. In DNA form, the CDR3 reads TGTGCCAGCAGCCAGGGGTCCGTATACAATGAGCAGTTCTTC.

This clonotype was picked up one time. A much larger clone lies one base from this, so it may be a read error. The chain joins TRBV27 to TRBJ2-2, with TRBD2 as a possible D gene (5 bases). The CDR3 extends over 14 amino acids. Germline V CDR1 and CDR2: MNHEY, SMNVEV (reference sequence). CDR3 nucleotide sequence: TGTGCCAGCACCCCCTTCTCCGGCGCCGGGGTGCTGTTTTTT. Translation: CASTPFSGAGVLFF.

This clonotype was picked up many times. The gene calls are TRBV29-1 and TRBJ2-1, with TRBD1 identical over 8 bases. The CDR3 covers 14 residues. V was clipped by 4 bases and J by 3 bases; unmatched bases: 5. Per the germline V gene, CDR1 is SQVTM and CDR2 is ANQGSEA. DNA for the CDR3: TGCAGCGTTGTGGGGGACAGGAACTACAATGAGCAGTTCTTC. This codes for CSVVGDRNYNEQFF.

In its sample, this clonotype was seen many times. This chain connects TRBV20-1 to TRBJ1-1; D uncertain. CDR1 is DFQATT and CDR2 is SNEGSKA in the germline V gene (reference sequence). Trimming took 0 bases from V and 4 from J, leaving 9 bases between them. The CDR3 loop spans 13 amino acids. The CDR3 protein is CSARDRVGTEAFF. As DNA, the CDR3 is TGCAGTGCTAGAGACCGAGTGGGCACTGAAGCTTTCTTT.